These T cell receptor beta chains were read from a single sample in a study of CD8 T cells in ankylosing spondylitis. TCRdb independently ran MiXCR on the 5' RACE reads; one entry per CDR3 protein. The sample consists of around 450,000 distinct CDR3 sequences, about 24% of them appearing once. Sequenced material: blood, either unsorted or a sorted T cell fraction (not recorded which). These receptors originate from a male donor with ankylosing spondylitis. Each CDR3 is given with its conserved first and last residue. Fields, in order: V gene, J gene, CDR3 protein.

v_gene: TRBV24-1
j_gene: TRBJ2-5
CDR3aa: CATSAKPSGRADETQYF

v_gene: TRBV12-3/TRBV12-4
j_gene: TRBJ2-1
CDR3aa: CASSLAPTSGSYNEQFF

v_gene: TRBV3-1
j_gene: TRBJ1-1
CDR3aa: CASSQRTANTEAFF

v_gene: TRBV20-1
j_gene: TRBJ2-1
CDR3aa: CSASSGRESYNEQFF

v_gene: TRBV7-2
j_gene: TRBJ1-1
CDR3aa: CASSLWTGGNTEAFF

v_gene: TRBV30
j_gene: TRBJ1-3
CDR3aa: CAWKGSMSSGNTIYF

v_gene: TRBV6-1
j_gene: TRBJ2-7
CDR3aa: CASSDYSGSLPYEQYF

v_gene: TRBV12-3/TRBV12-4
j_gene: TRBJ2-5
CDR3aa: CASSSNRGRETQYF

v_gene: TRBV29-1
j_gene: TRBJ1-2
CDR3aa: CSVKDREDYGYTF

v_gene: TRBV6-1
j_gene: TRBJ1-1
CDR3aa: CASNGQGIMNTEAFF

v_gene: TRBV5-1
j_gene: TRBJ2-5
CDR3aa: CASSLGAGGGMSETQYF

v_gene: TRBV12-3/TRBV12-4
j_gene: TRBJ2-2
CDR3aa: CASSLSGGNELFF

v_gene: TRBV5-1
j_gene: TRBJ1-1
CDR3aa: CASSTLLIQGGTEAFF

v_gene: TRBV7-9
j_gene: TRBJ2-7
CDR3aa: CASSLTSGRSYEQYF

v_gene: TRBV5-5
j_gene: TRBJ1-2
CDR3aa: CASSPRDRGYGYTF

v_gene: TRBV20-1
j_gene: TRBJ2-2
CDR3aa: CSARQPGESTGELFF

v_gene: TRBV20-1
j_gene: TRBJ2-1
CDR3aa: CSAAASGTEGSSYNEQFF

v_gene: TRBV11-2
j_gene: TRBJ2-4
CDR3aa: CASSLLAGPARANIQYF

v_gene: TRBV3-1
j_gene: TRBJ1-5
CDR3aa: CASSQMAGSNQPQHF

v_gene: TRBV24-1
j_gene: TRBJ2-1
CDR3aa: CATSDRRWDRDDNEQFF

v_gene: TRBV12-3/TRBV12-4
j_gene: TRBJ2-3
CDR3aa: CASSFANTQYF

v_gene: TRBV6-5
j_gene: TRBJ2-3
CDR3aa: CAAATEDAQYF

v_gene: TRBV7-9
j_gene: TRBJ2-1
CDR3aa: CASSLRAGGHSEQFF

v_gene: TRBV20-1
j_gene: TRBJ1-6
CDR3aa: CSASTGSPLHF

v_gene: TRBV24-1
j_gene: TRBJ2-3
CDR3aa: CATSDWDRGTDTQYF

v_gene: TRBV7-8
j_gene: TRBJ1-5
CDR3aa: CASSLVMGNQPQHF

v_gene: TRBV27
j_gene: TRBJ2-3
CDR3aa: CASTLTALGAGGSTDTQYF

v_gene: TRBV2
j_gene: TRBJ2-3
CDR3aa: CASLPTRWDTQYF

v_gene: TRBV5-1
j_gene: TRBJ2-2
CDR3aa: CASSADGNTGELFF

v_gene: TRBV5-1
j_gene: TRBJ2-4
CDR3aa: CASSLAPGQGGNIQYF

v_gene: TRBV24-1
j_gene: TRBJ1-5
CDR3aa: CATSDSVGAGDNQPQHF